This entry lists 4 T cell receptor beta chains sequenced from one sample in a study of Ad26.COV2.S vaccination and SARS-CoV-2 variants. Treatment meaning: around 19 received Ad26.COV2.S at low or high dose, single or two shots; several received placebo; per-sample allocation not given. It was on day 63 after the first vaccine or placebo injection that samples were taken. The method was immunoSEQ multiplex PCR; TCRdb's version includes in-frame clones alone and lacks a portion of them. The sample yields about 410,000 clones, roughly 90% seen once. This specimen was peripheral blood, taken in a trial of Ad26.COV2.S vaccine versus placebo. The receptor set was obtained from a person aged 18 to 59 who received the Ad26.COV2.S COVID-19 vaccine or a placebo.

This clone has just a few counts. This chain joins TRBV2 and TRBJ2-3, with 8 positions matching TRBD2. Looked up from germline, CDR1 is SNHLY and CDR2 is FYNNEI. Trimming removed 5 bases from V and 3 bases from J; junction bases left unmatched: 10. CDR3 length equals 16 residues. The CDR3 DNA sequence: TGTGCCAGCAGTTCTCCACTAGCGGCACGGACAGATACGCAGTATTTT. Translating it yields CASSSPLAARTDTQYF.

The chain couples TRBV12-3 or TRBV12-4 to TRBJ2-7; D is undetermined. V dropped 3 bases and J dropped 6 bases, with 12 bases sitting between them. This CDR3 has 13 residues. The CDR3 reads CASSFPLKGEQYF. The CDR3 region has the DNA TGTGCCAGCAGTTTTCCCCTTAAGGGCGAGCAGTACTTC.

CDR3 protein: CATSPASGSFYNEQFF. Here the CDR3 DNA reads TGTGCCACCAGTCCCGCTAGCGGGAGTTTCTACAATGAGCAGTTCTTC. The chain is built from TRBV24-1 and TRBJ2-1; 10 positions match TRBD2. Germline loops: CDR1 KGHDR, CDR2 SFDVKD. Trimming cost V 6 bases and J 3 bases; bases outside gene matches: 7. CDR3 length equals 16 residues.

The chain is built from TRBV7-9 and TRBJ2-7; possibly TRBD1 for D (6 bases). Trimming removed 4 bases at V and 2 bases at J, with 24 bases between. The CDR3 is 18 amino acids. Looked up from germline, CDR1 is SEHNR and CDR2 is FQNEAQ (reference sequence). The CDR3 DNA is TGTGCCAGCAGCTCACATCGTACACAGGGAAGTCGGGCCTACGAGCAGTACTTC. Its translation is CASSSHRTQGSRAYEQYF.